These T cell receptor beta chains were read from a single sample in a study of yellow fever vaccine responses in identical twins. One entry per CDR3 protein, called by TCRdb with MiXCR from the RT-PCR reads. In the table there are more than 4,000 distinct CDR3 sequences, 55% to 75% of which are singletons. Sequences were derived from T cells from blood (PBMCs), unsorted or a sorted subset (not recorded which), sampled before or after yellow fever vaccination (not recorded which). These receptors originate from a woman aged 18 to 35 who received the yellow fever vaccine. CDR3s include the opening cysteine and the closing phenylalanine or tryptophan. Fields, in order: J gene, D gene, V gene, clone size, CDR3 DNA, CDR3 protein. A D gene is named only where the DNA matches it firmly. Where a row states a size, it is once, few, many or the class of an expanded clone; other rows omit it.

j_gene: TRBJ2-1; d_gene: .; v_gene: TRBV29-1; abundance: few; CDR3nt: TGCAGCGTTGAAAAGGGGCATCGGACCTCCTACAATGAGCAGTTCTTC; CDR3aa: CSVEKGHRTSYNEQFF
j_gene: TRBJ1-6; d_gene: .; v_gene: TRBV15; abundance: .; CDR3nt: TGTGCCACCAGCAGAGTTGACGGAGATTCACCCCTCCACTTT; CDR3aa: CATSRVDGDSPLHF
j_gene: TRBJ2-5; d_gene: .; v_gene: TRBV29-1; abundance: .; CDR3nt: TGCAGCGTTTCGACCCTACAACAAGAGACCCAGTACTTC; CDR3aa: CSVSTLQQETQYF
j_gene: TRBJ1-1; d_gene: TRBD1; v_gene: TRBV10-2; abundance: once; CDR3nt: TGCGCCAGCAGTGAGTCGAGGGGGCACCCTGGGGGCACTGAAGCTTTCTTT; CDR3aa: CASSESRGHPGGTEAFF
j_gene: TRBJ2-7; d_gene: .; v_gene: TRBV5-1; abundance: .; CDR3nt: TGCGCCAGCAGTTTGGGGTGGGGGGACGAGCAGTACTTC; CDR3aa: CASSLGWGDEQYF
j_gene: TRBJ1-1; d_gene: .; v_gene: TRBV5-1; abundance: .; CDR3nt: TGCGCCAGCAGCGACTACAGAGGAATGAACACTGAAGCTTTCTTT; CDR3aa: CASSDYRGMNTEAFF
j_gene: TRBJ2-1; d_gene: TRBD2; v_gene: TRBV5-6; abundance: .; CDR3nt: TGTGCCAGCAGCTTGGCGGCTAGCGGGACCGATGAGCAGTTCTTC; CDR3aa: CASSLAASGTDEQFF
j_gene: TRBJ1-2; d_gene: .; v_gene: TRBV29-1; abundance: .; CDR3nt: TGCAGCGTAGATACAGGGTCTTGGGACTATGGCTACACCTTC; CDR3aa: CSVDTGSWDYGYTF
j_gene: TRBJ2-1; d_gene: TRBD1; v_gene: TRBV29-1; abundance: .; CDR3nt: TGCAGCGTCCCGGGACAGTACTACAATGAGCAGTTCTTC; CDR3aa: CSVPGQYYNEQFF
j_gene: TRBJ2-3; d_gene: .; v_gene: TRBV2; abundance: .; CDR3nt: TGTGCCAGCAGTGAACTCAGCACAGATACGCAGTATTTT; CDR3aa: CASSELSTDTQYF
j_gene: TRBJ1-1; d_gene: TRBD1; v_gene: TRBV5-1; abundance: .; CDR3nt: TGCGCCAGCAGCCATGATCTACAGGGGCCGAACACTGAAGCTTTCTTT; CDR3aa: CASSHDLQGPNTEAFF
j_gene: TRBJ1-1; d_gene: TRBD1; v_gene: TRBV10-1; abundance: .; CDR3nt: TGCGCCAGCAGACCTACAGGGGGAGGGACTGAAGCTTTCTTT; CDR3aa: CASRPTGGGTEAFF
j_gene: TRBJ2-7; d_gene: .; v_gene: TRBV12-3/TRBV12-4; abundance: .; CDR3nt: TGTGCCAGCAGTTTAAGAGCCGGCTCCTACGAGCAGTACTTC; CDR3aa: CASSLRAGSYEQYF
j_gene: TRBJ1-4; d_gene: TRBD1; v_gene: TRBV20-1; abundance: .; CDR3nt: TGCAGTGCTAGTATGCAGGGGGCGCAGGGAAAACTGTTTTTT; CDR3aa: CSASMQGAQGKLFF
j_gene: TRBJ2-2; d_gene: TRBD1; v_gene: TRBV3-1; abundance: .; CDR3nt: TGTGCCAGCAGCCAAGAACAGGGGTGGACCGGGGAGCTGTTTTTT; CDR3aa: CASSQEQGWTGELFF
j_gene: TRBJ1-1; d_gene: .; v_gene: TRBV6-5; abundance: .; CDR3nt: TGTGCCAGCAGTTACTCGGGGGGCCCGGGCACTGAAGCTTTCTTT; CDR3aa: CASSYSGGPGTEAFF
j_gene: TRBJ2-1; d_gene: TRBD2; v_gene: TRBV13; abundance: .; CDR3nt: TGTGCCAGCCAGACTAGCGGGACGTCCTACAATGAGCAGTTCTTC; CDR3aa: CASQTSGTSYNEQFF
j_gene: TRBJ2-4; d_gene: .; v_gene: TRBV18; abundance: few; CDR3nt: TGTGCCAGCTCACCACCATTCGCAGGAAACATTCAGTACTTC; CDR3aa: CASSPPFAGNIQYF
j_gene: TRBJ2-7; d_gene: TRBD1; v_gene: TRBV5-1; abundance: few; CDR3nt: TGCGCCAGCAGCCCGGGACAGGGTGTCTCCTACGAGCAGTACTTC; CDR3aa: CASSPGQGVSYEQYF
j_gene: TRBJ2-7; d_gene: .; v_gene: TRBV7-9; abundance: once; CDR3nt: TGTGCCAGCAGAGGGGCAGGACTTGGTTACGAGCAGTACTTC; CDR3aa: CASRGAGLGYEQYF
j_gene: TRBJ2-3; d_gene: .; v_gene: TRBV15; abundance: .; CDR3nt: TGTGCCACCAGCAGAGATCGGCAGGAGGCCGATACGCAGTATTTT; CDR3aa: CATSRDRQEADTQYF
j_gene: TRBJ2-1; d_gene: TRBD1; v_gene: TRBV7-9; abundance: .; CDR3nt: TGTGCCAGCAGCTTAGGGGACAGGCTCTACAATGAGCAGTTCTTC; CDR3aa: CASSLGDRLYNEQFF
j_gene: TRBJ2-3; d_gene: .; v_gene: TRBV4-1; abundance: .; CDR3nt: TGCGCCAGCAGCCAAGATCGAGGCTATACGCAGTATTTT; CDR3aa: CASSQDRGYTQYF
j_gene: TRBJ2-3; d_gene: .; v_gene: TRBV18; abundance: .; CDR3nt: TGTGCCAGCTCACCACCGAGCGAAGAATATACGCAGTATTTT; CDR3aa: CASSPPSEEYTQYF
j_gene: TRBJ1-2; d_gene: .; v_gene: TRBV29-1; abundance: .; CDR3nt: TGCAGCGTTGGGCCAGTGACAGAGGTGAACTATGGCTACACCTTC; CDR3aa: CSVGPVTEVNYGYTF